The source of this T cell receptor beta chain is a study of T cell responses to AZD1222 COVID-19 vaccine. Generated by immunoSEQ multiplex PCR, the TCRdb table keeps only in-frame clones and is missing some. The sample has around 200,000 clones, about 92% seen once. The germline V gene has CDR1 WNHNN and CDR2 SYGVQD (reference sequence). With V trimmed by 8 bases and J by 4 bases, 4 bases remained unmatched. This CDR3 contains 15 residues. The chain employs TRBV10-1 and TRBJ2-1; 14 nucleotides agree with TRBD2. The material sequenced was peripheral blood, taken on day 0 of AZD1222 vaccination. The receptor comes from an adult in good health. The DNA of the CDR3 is TGCGCCAGCGGGACTAGCGGGGGCCTTTACAATGAGCAGTTCTTC. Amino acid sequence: CASGTSGGLYNEQFF.